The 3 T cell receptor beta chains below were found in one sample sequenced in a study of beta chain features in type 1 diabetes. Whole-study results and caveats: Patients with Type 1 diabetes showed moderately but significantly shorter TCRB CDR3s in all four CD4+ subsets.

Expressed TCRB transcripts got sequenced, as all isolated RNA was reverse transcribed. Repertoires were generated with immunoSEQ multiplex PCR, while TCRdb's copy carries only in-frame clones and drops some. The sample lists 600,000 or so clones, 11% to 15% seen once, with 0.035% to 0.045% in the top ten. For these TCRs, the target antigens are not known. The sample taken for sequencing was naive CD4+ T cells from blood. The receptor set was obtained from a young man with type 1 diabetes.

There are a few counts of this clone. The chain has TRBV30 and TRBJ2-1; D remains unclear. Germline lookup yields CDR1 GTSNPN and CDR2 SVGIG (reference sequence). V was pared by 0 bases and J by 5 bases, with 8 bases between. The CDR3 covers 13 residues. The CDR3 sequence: CAWSVSLNNEQFF. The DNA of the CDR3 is TGTGCCTGGAGTGTATCTCTAAACAATGAGCAGTTCTTC.

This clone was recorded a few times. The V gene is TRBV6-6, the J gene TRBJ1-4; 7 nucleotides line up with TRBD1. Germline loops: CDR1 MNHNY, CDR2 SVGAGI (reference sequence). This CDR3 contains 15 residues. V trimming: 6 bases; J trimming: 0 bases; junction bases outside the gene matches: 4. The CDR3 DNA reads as TGTGCCAGCAGCTCGGGACAGCCAACTAATGAAAAACTGTTTTTT. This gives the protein CASSSGQPTNEKLFF.

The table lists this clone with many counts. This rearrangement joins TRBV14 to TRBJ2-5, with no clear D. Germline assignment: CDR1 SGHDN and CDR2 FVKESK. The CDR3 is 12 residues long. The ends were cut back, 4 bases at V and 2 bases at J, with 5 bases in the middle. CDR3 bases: TGTGCCAGCAGCCTGCAACAAGAGACCCAGTACTTC. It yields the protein CASSLQQETQYF.